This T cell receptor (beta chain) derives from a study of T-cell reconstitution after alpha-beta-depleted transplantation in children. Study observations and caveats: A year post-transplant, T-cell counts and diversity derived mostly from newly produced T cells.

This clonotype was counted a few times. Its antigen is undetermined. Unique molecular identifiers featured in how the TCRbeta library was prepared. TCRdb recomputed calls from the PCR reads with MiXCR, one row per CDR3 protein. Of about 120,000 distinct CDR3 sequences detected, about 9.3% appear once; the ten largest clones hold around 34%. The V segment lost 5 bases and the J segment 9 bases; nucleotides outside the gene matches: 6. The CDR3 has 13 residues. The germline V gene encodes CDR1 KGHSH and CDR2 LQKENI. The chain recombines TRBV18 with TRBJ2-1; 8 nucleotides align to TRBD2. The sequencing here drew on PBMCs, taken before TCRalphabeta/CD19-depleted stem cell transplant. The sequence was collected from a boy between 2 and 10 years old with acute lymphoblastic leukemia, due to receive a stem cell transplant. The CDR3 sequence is CASSARLACEQFF. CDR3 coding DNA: TGTGCCAGCTCAGCAAGACTAGCGTGTGAGCAGTTCTTC.